Shown below are 24 T cell receptor beta chains from a single sample sequenced in a study of blood T cells in healthy people across ages. The use of a sample-barcoded 5' primer and a J-beta primer mix characterized a second PCR of roughly 6 to 11 cycles. TCRdb fed the 5' RACE reads into MiXCR, producing one record per CDR3 protein. The sample consists of a few hundred thousand distinct CDR3 sequences, approximately 52% of them appearing once. The sequencing input was blood. Receptors were obtained from a man aged 60-69 years in good health.

The chain carries TRBV28 and TRBJ2-1, with TRBD2 matching 16 bases. The germline gives CDR1 MDHEN, CDR2 SYDVKM. The CDR3 has 15 amino acids. Losses at the gene ends were 5 bases for V and 9 bases for J; bases not matched to a gene: 4. This CDR3 reads CASSAGTSGRAEQFF. The CDR3 DNA follows: TGTGCCAGCAGTGCCGGGACTAGCGGGAGGGCTGAGCAGTTCTTC.

This clonotype has only a few counts. The chain uses TRBV9 and TRBJ2-7; D unresolved. The V and J ends lost 2 bases and 1 base respectively, with 10 bases between them. The CDR3 consists of 14 residues. Germline loops: CDR1 SGDLS, CDR2 YYNGEE. The CDR3 bases are TGTGCCAGCAGCGTGAGTTCAGAGTCCTACGAGCAGTACTTC. Amino acid sequence: CASSVSSESYEQYF.

This clonotype was counted only a few times. The rearrangement uses TRBV5-1 and TRBJ2-7; D is unresolved. This CDR3 spans 15 amino acids. Trimming removed 0 bases from V and 4 bases from J, with 14 bases in between. Germline V gives CDR1 SGHRS, CDR2 YFSETQ. The CDR3 DNA reads as TGCGCCAGCAGCTTGGGTCACCGCGGACCGTACGAGCAGTACTTC. Protein product: CASSLGHRGPYEQYF.

The chain links TRBV12-3 or TRBV12-4 to TRBJ1-1; tentatively, D is TRBD1 (6 bases). The V end lost 3 bases, the J end lost 5 bases, and 13 bases lay between the germline ends. The CDR3 has 14 residues. The CDR3 DNA follows: TGTGCCAGCAGTTTTTCTGGGGGCTTGACTGAAGCTTTCTTT. Its translation: CASSFSGGLTEAFF.

This clonotype was seen only a few times. This chain joins TRBV7-2 and TRBJ2-3; D ambiguous. CDR1 is SGHTA and CDR2 is FQGNSA in the germline V gene. The CDR3 length is 13 residues. V shed 3 bases and J shed 4 bases, with 8 bases lying between them. In DNA form, the CDR3 reads TGTGCCAGCAGCTTGGGCGGCCCAGATACGCAGTATTTT. Translation: CASSLGGPDTQYF.

About this clonotype itself: The germline gene is not matched at one end of the junction; a read error may be the cause. V and J are TRBV6-5 and TRBJ2-1; the D gene is possibly TRBD2 (7 bases). The CDR3 runs to 15 residues. CDR1 is MNHEY, CDR2 SVGAGI, per germline. CDR3 coding DNA: TGTGCCAGCTCCACCCCGGGGGGCTTTGATAATGAGCAGTTATTC. This sequence encodes CASSTPGGFDNEQLF.

Comments on this clonotype: The junction departs from the called germline gene at one end, perhaps through a read error. This chain links TRBV14 with TRBJ2-5, with D uncertain. In germline, CDR1 is SGHDN, CDR2 FVKESK. This CDR3 contains 13 residues. The CDR3: CAGSQRSEETQYF. Written as DNA, the CDR3 is TGTGCCGGCAGCCAAAGATCGGAGGAGACCCAGTACTTC.

This clonotype appeared many times. The gene calls are TRBV20-1 and TRBJ2-7, with 14 bases identical to TRBD2. The junction had 5 bases not matched to a gene; V was cut back by 3 bases and J by 4 bases. Germline V lookup: CDR1 DFQATT, CDR2 SNEGSKA (reference sequence). CDR3 length: 15 amino acids. In DNA form, the CDR3 reads TGCAGTGCTAGGGGGACTAGCGGGGGAACTTACGAGCAGTACTTC. This translates into CSARGTSGGTYEQYF.

In this sample, this clonotype turned up once. CDR3 loop: CASSEARGSSYEQYF. The CDR3 DNA is TGTGCCAGCAGTGAAGCGCGGGGCTCCTCCTACGAGCAGTACTTC. The rearrangement links TRBV6-1 to TRBJ2-5; the D gene is possibly TRBD2 (6 bases). The J call may be wrong; the DNA end is better matched by TRBJ2-7. The germline V gene encodes CDR1 MNHNS and CDR2 SASEGT. This CDR3 is built from 15 residues.

CDR3 residues: CASSLDPTNSPLHF. Here the CDR3 DNA reads TGTGCCAGCAGCCTGGATCCGACCAATTCACCCCTCCACTTT. This rearrangement joins TRBV9 to TRBJ1-6; the D is unclear. The V gene lost 4 bases and the J gene lost 7 bases, with 12 bases spanning the gap. This CDR3 region has 14 residues. CDR1 and CDR2 from the germline V gene are SGDLS and YYNGEE.

The chain uses TRBV7-2 and TRBJ2-7; D gene ambiguous. The ends were cut back, 5 bases at V and 5 bases at J, with 19 bases in the middle. CDR1 and CDR2 (germline): SGHTA, FQGNSA. CDR3 length equals 15 residues. In DNA form, the CDR3 reads TGTGCCAGCAGCCCACCAAGCCTCTCCCCGGACGAGCAGTACTTC. Its protein is CASSPPSLSPDEQYF.

The gene calls are TRBV5-4 and TRBJ2-4, with D possibly being TRBD1 (6 bases). Trimming shortened V by 4 bases and J by 5 bases, and 10 bases separated the two germline ends. The CDR3 has 13 amino acids. Germline V gene data show CDR1 as SGHNT and CDR2 as YYREEE (reference sequence). As DNA, the CDR3 is TGTGCCAGCAGCCCCGGACAGCAAAACATTCAGTACTTC. Protein sequence: CASSPGQQNIQYF.

With respect to this clonotype: One end of the junction fails to match germline, which may point to a read error. V gene TRBV12-3 or TRBV12-4 combines with J gene TRBJ2-3; D is possibly TRBD1 (6 bases). The CDR3 consists of 16 residues. The CDR3 coding sequence is TGTGCCAGCAGTTTTCGGGACACAGTCCGGGCAGATGCGCAGTATTTT. Translating it yields CASSFRDTVRADAQYF.

For the CDR3, the DNA is TGTGCCAGCAGCGTAGAACCCTCCTACAATGAGCAGTTCTTC. It translates to CASSVEPSYNEQFF. J is TRBJ2-1 and V is TRBV9; the D is unclear. CDR3 length equals 14 residues. CDR1 is SGDLS, CDR2 YYNGEE, per germline. The V and J ends lost 0 bases and 0 bases respectively, with 4 bases between them.

This clonotype showed up many times. This rearrangement joins TRBV20-1 to TRBJ2-5; the D gene could be TRBD1 or TRBD2 (5 bases each). V was pared by 0 bases and J by 6 bases, with 11 bases between. From germline, CDR1 is DFQATT and CDR2 SNEGSKA (reference sequence). The CDR3 consists of 13 residues. The CDR3 DNA reads TGCAGTGCTAGAGATCCCGGGGCCCAGACCCAGTACTTC. This gives the protein CSARDPGAQTQYF.

The table lists this clonotype with many counts. This rearrangement joins TRBV28 to TRBJ2-3; 9 bases are a match to TRBD2. Germline V gives CDR1 MDHEN, CDR2 SYDVKM. V lost 2 bases to trimming and J lost 6 bases; unmatched junction nucleotides: 9. The CDR3 loop spans 16 amino acids. CDR3 nucleotides: TGTGCCAGCAGTTTAGTGGGTAGCGGGAGCCCCGATACGCAGTATTTT. Protein sequence: CASSLVGSGSPDTQYF.

The chain joins TRBV20-1 to TRBJ2-1; the match to TRBD2 covers 7 bases. This CDR3 comprises 14 residues. Per germline, CDR1 DFQATT and CDR2 SNEGSKA (reference sequence). The J segment lost 6 bases and the V segment lost 0 bases, leaving 5 bases of the junction unmatched. The CDR3 spells CSARDERGGNEQFF. CDR3 coding DNA: TGCAGTGCTAGAGATGAGCGGGGTGGCAATGAGCAGTTCTTC.

This chain connects TRBV20-1 to TRBJ2-5; no reliable D call. The CDR3 covers 13 residues. CDR1 DFQATT and CDR2 SNEGSKA come from the germline V gene (reference sequence). V dropped 0 bases and J dropped 2 bases, with 7 bases sitting between them. The CDR3 DNA reads TGCAGTGCTAGAGACTATCCTCAAGAGACCCAGTACTTC. This gives the protein CSARDYPQETQYF.

The chain recombines TRBV11-1 with TRBJ2-7, with 8 bases aligning to TRBD2. This CDR3 has 15 amino acids. The germline CDR1 and CDR2 sequences are SGHAT and FQDESV (reference sequence). V gave up 4 bases and J gave up 1 base; unmatched junction bases: 6. CDR3 DNA: TGTGCCAGCAGCTCAAGCGGGAGTGGGTCCTACGAGCAGTACTTC. Translated: CASSSSGSGSYEQYF.

The rearrangement uses TRBV28 and TRBJ2-1, with no clear D. The DNA end lines up better with TRBJ2-7; the J call may be wrong. This CDR3 is 15 amino acids long. Germline CDR1 is MDHEN and CDR2 is SYDVKM. The CDR3 nucleotides are TGTGCCAGCAGCCCCGCCCTGAGCTCCTACAATGAGCAGTACTTC. It specifies CASSPALSSYNEQYF.

The V and J genes are TRBV6-1 and TRBJ2-5; the D gene is possibly TRBD2 (6 bases). The CDR3 is 15 residues long. The ends were cut back, 6 bases at V and 4 bases at J, with 18 bases in the middle. Germline V CDR1 and CDR2: MNHNS, SASEGT. As DNA, the CDR3 is TGTGCCAGCAGGGCCTCCGGGACTGTTGGAGAGACCCAGTACTTC. Protein: CASRASGTVGETQYF.

V is TRBV6-2 or TRBV6-3 and J is TRBJ1-5; possible D gene TRBD1, 6 bases. CDR1 and CDR2 (germline): MNHEY, SVGEGT. This CDR3 is built from 15 residues. The V end lost 5 bases, the J end lost 0 bases, and 11 bases lay between the germline ends. The CDR3 sequence is CASSPQGLSNQPQHF. CDR3 DNA sequence: TGTGCCAGCAGTCCCCAGGGGCTTAGCAATCAGCCCCAGCATTTT.

This clonotype was found many times. At one boundary the junction diverges from the germline segment, which might be a read error. V gene TRBV7-7 combines with J gene TRBJ2-3, with D perhaps matching TRBD1 (5 bases). The CDR3 is made up of 15 amino acids. Germline CDR1 is SSHAT and CDR2 is FNYEAQ (reference sequence). The CDR3 sequence: CASSSLGRNTDTQYF. CDR3 nucleotides: TGTGCTAGCAGCTCCCTGGGGCGGAACACAGATACGCAGTATTTT.

The V gene is TRBV11-2, the J gene TRBJ2-3; TRBD2 matches 11 bases. The CDR3 has 16 residues. V lost 4 bases and J lost 4; bases outside the gene matches: 7. The V gene's germline CDR1 is SGHAT and CDR2 FQNNGV. The CDR3 region has the DNA TGTGCCAGCAGCTCTACTAGCGGGAGTAGTCCAGATACGCAGTATTTT. This encodes CASSSTSGSSPDTQYF.